This TCR beta chain was profiled in a study of post-analysis software for immune sequencing data. Study context: Progressive-relapsing, secondary progressive and relapsing-remitting multiple sclerosis were among the disease courses included. Study-wide results and caveats: Under the F measure, samples that were prepared in one batch clustered strongly together. Significantly decreased normalized Chao1 diversity was recorded for multiple sclerosis patients relative to controls. Compared with controls, patients had more of about 5 TRBV segments, including TRBV5-6, TRBV5-1 and TRBV20-1.

This clonotype was detected only once. Its target is unknown. This CDR3 contains 15 residues. The germline V gene has CDR1 MGHRA and CDR2 YSYEKL. The ends were cut back, 4 bases at V and 10 bases at J, with 23 bases in the middle. Unique molecular identifiers had been added to the TCR beta cDNA libraries. TCRdb analysed the PCR reads with MiXCR anew, one entry per CDR3 protein. The sample holds under 200,000 distinct CDR3 sequences, roughly 30% seen once. The chain is built from TRBV4-1 and TRBJ2-7; D not certain. The source material was blood. This clonotype originated in a girl aged 2 to 17 with multiple sclerosis. For the CDR3, the DNA is TGCGCCAGCAGCCCGATCGACTCCCCAAACAATCCCCAGTACTTC. It is translated as CASSPIDSPNNPQYF.